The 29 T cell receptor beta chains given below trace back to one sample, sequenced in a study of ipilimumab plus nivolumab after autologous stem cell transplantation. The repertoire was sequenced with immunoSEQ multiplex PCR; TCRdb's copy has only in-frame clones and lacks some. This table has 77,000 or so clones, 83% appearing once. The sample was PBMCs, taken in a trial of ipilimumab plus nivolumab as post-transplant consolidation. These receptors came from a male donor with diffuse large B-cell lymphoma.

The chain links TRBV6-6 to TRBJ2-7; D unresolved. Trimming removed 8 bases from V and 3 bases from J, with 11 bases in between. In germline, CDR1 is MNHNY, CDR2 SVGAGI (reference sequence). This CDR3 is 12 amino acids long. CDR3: CASSPGFYEQYF. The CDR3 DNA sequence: TGTGCCAGCTCCCCAGGATTCTACGAGCAGTACTTC.

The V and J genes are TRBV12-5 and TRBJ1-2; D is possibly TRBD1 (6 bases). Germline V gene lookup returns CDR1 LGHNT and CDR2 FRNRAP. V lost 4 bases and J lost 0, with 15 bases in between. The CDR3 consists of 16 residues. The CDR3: CASGWAGQNTNYGYTF. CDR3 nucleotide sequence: TGTGCTAGTGGTTGGGCTGGACAGAACACTAACTATGGCTACACCTTC.

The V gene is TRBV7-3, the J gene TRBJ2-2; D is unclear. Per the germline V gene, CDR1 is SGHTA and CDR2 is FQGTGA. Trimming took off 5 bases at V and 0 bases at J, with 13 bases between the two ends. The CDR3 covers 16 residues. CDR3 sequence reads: CASSLVWTANTGELFF. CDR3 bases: TGTGCCAGCAGCCTAGTGTGGACGGCGAACACCGGGGAGCTGTTTTTT.

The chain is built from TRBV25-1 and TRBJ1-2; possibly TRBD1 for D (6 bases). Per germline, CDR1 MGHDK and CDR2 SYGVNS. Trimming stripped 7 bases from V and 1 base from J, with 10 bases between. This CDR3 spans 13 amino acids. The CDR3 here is CASTGAGNYGYTF. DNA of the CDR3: TGTGCCAGCACAGGGGCTGGTAACTATGGCTACACCTTC.

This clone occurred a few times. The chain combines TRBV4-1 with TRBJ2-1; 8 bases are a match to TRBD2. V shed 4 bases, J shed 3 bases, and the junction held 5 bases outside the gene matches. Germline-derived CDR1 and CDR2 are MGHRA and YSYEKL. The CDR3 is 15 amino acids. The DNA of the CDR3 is TGCGCCAGCAGCCCGTGGACTAGCCGCTACAATGAGCAGTTCTTC. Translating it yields CASSPWTSRYNEQFF.

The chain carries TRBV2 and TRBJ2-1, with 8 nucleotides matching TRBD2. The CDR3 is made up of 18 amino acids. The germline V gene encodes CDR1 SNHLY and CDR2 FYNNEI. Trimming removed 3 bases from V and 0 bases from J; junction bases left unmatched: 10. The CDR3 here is CASSERGAVLSSYNEQFF. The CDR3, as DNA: TGTGCCAGCAGTGAGCGGGGGGCGGTACTTAGCTCCTACAATGAGCAGTTCTTC.

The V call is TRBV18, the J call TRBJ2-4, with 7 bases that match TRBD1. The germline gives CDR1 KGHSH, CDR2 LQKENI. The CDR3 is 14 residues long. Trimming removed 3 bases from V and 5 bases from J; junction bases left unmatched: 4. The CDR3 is CASSPPTGENIQYF. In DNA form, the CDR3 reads TGTGCCAGCTCACCTCCCACAGGGGAAAACATTCAGTACTTC.

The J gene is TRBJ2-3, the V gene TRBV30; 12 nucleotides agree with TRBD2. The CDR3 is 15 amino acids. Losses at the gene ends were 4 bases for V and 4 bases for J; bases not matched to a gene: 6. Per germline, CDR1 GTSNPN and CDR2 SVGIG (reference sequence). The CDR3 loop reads CAWTYGLAGSDTQYF. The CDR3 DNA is TGTGCCTGGACGTACGGACTAGCGGGGTCAGATACGCAGTATTTT. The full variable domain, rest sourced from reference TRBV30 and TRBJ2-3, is SQTIHQWPATLVQPVGSPLSLECTVEGTSNPNLYWYRQAAGRGLQLLFYSVGIGQISSEVPQNLSASRPQDRQFILSSKKLLLSDSGFYLCAWTYGLAGSDTQYFGPGTRLTVL.

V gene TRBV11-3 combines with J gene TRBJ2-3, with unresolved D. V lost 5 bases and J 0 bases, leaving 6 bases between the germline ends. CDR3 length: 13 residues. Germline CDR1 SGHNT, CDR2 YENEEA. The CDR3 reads CASSHDSTDTQYF. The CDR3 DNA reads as TGTGCCAGCAGCCATGACAGCACAGATACGCAGTATTTT.

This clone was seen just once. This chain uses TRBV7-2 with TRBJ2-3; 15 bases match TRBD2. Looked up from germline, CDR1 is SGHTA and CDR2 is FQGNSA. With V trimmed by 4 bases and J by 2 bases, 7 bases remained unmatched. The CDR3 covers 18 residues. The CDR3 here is CASSSSRTSGGATDTQYF. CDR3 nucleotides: TGTGCCAGCAGCTCCTCCCGGACTAGCGGGGGGGCCACAGATACGCAGTATTTT. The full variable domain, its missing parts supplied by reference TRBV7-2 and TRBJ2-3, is GAGVSQSPSNKVTEKGKDVELRCDPISGHTALYWYRQSLGQGLEFLIYFQGNSAPDKSGLPSDRFSAERTGGSVSTLTIQRTQQEDSAVYLCASSSSRTSGGATDTQYFGPGTRLTVL.

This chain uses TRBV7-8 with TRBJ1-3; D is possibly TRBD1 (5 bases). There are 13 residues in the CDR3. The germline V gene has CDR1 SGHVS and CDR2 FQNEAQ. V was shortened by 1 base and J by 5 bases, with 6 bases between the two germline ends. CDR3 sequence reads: CASSLGGRNTIYF. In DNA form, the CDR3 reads TGTGCCAGCAGCTTAGGGGGGAGAAACACCATATATTTT.

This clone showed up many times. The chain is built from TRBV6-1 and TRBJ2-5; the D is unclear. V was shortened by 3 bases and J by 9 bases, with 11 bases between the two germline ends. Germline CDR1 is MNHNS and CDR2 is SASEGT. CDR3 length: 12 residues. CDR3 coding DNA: TGTGCCAGCAGTGATCGGGCACCGGCCCAGTACTTC. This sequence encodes CASSDRAPAQYF.

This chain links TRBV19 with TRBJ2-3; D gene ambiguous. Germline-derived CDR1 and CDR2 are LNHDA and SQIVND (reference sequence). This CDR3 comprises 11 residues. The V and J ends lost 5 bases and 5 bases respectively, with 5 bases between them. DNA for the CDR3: TGTGCCAGTAGTGCGCTAGATACGCAGTATTTT. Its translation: CASSALDTQYF.

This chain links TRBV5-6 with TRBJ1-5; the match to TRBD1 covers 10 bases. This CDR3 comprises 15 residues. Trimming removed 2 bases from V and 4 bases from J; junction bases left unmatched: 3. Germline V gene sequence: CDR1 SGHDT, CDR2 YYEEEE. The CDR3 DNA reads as TGTGCCAGCAGCTTAGGACAGGGGGTGAATCAGCCCCAGCATTTT. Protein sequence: CASSLGQGVNQPQHF.

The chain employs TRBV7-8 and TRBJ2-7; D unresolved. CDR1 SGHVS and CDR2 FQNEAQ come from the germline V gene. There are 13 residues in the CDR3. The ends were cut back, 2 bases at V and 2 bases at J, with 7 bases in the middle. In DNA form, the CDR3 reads TGTGCCAGCAGCTTAATCCGGACCTACGAGCAGTACTTC. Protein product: CASSLIRTYEQYF.

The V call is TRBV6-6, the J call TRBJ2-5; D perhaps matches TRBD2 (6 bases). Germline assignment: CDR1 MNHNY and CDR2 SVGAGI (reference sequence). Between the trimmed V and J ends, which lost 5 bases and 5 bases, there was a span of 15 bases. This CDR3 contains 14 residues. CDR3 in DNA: TGTGCCAGCAGTGCAGCATGGGGGAGGGAGACCCAGTACTTC. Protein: CASSAAWGRETQYF.

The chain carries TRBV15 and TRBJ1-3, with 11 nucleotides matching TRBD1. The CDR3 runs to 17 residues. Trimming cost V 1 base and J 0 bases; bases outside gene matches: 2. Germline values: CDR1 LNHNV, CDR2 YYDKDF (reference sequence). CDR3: CATSRGTGGASGNTIYF. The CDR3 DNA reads TGTGCCACCAGCAGAGGGACAGGGGGCGCCTCTGGAAACACCATATATTTT. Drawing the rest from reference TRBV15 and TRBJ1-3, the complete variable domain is DAMVIQNPRYQVTQFGKPVTLSCSQTLNHNVMYWYQQKSSQAPKLLFHYYDKDFNNEADTPDNFQSRRPNTSFCFLDIRSPGLGDTAMYLCATSRGTGGASGNTIYFGEGSWLTVV.

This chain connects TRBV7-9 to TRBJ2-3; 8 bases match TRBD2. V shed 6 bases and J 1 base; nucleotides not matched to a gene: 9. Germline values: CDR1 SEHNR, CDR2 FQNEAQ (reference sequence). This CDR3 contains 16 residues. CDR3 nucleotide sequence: TGTGCCAGCAGTCCCTACCTGACTAGCGGCACAGATACGCAGTATTTT. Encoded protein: CASSPYLTSGTDTQYF.

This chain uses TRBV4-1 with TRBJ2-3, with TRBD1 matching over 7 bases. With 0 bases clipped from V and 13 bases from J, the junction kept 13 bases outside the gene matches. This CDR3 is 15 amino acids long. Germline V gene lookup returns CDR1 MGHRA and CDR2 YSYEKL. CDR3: CASSQDSGTAVREYF. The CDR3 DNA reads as TGCGCCAGCAGCCAAGACTCCGGGACAGCGGTACGGGAGTATTTT.

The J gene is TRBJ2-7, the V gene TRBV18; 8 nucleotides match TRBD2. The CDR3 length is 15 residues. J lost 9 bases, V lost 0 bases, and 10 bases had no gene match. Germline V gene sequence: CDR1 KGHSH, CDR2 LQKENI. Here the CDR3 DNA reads TGTGCCAGCTCACCACCGCGAACGGGCCGGGGGGGGCAGTACTTC. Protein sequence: CASSPPRTGRGGQYF.

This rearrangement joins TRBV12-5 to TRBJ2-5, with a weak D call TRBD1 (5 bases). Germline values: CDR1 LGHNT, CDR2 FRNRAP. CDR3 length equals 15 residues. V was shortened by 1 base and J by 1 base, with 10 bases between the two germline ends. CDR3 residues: CASGLGQGSQETQYF. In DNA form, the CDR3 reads TGTGCTAGTGGTTTGGGTCAGGGCTCCCAAGAGACCCAGTACTTC. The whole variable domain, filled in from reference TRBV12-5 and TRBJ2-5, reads DARVTQTPRHKVTEMGQEVTMRCQPILGHNTVFWYRQTMMQGLELLAYFRNRAPLDDSGMPKDRFSAEMPDATLATLKIQPSEPRDSAVYFCASGLGQGSQETQYFGPGTRLLVL.

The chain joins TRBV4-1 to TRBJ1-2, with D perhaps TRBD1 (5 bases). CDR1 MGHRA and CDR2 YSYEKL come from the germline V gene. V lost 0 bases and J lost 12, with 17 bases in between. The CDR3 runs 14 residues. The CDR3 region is CASSQDGGRPSHTF. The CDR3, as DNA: TGCGCCAGCAGCCAAGACGGGGGGAGGCCTTCCCACACCTTC.

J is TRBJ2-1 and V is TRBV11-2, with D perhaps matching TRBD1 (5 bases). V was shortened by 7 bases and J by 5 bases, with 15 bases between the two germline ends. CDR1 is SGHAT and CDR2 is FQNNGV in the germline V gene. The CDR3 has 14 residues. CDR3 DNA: TGTGCCAGCAACAGAAACAGACAGAACAATGAGCAGTTCTTC. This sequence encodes CASNRNRQNNEQFF.

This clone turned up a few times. CDR3 nucleotides: TGTGCCAGCAGTACAGGGGGAATGAACACTGAAGCTTTCTTT. Its translation is CASSTGGMNTEAFF. The chain carries TRBV7-2 and TRBJ1-1, with TRBD1 matching 8 bases. J lost 0 bases, V lost 6 bases, and 3 bases had no gene match. CDR3 length: 14 residues. Germline V lookup: CDR1 SGHTA, CDR2 FQGNSA.

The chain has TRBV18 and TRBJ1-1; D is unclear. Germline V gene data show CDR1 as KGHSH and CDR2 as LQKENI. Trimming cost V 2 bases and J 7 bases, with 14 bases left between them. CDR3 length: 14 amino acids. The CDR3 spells CASSPSLSTDEAFF. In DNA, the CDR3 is TGTGCCAGCTCACCATCCTTAAGTACAGATGAAGCTTTCTTT. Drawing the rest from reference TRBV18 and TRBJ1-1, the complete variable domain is NAGVMQNPRHLVRRRGQEARLRCSPMKGHSHVYWYRQLPEEGLKFMVYLQKENIIDESGMPKERFSAEFPKEGPSILRIQQVVRGDSAAYFCASSPSLSTDEAFFGQGTRLTVV.

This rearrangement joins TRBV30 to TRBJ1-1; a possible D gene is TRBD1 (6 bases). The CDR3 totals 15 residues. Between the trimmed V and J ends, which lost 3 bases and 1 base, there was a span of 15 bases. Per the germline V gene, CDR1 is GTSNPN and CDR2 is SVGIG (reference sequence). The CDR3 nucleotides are TGTGCCTGGAGGGATAAAACGACAGGGAACACTGAAGCTTTCTTT. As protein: CAWRDKTTGNTEAFF.

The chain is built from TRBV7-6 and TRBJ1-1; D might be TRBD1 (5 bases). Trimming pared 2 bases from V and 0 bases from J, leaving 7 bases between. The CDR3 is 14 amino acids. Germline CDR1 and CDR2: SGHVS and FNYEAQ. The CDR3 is CASSLTGVNTEAFF. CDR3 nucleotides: TGTGCCAGCAGCTTAACGGGGGTGAACACTGAAGCTTTCTTT.

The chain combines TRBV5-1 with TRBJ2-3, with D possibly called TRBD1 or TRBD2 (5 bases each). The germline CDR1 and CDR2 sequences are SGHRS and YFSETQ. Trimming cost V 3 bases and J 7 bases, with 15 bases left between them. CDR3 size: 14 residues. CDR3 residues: CASSSRDQAHTQYF. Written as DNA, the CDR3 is TGCGCCAGCAGCTCCCGGGACCAGGCTCATACGCAGTATTTT.

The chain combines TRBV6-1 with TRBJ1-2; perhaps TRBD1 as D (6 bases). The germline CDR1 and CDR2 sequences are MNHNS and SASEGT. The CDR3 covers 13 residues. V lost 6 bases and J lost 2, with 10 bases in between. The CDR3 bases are TGTGCCAGCAGGGCCGGACAGAACTATGGCTACACCTTC. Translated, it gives CASRAGQNYGYTF.